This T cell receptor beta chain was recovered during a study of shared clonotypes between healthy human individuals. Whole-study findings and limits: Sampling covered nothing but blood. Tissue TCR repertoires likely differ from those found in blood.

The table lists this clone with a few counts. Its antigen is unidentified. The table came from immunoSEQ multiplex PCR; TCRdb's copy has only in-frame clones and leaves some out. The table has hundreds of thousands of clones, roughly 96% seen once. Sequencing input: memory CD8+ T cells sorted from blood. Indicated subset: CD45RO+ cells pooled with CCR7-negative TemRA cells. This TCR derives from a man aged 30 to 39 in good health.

The CDR3 coding sequence is TGCAGTGCGACAGTGAACACTGAAGCTTTCTTT. Translated, it gives CSATVNTEAFF. V gene TRBV20-1 combines with J gene TRBJ1-1, with D possibly being TRBD1 (5 bases). This CDR3 has 11 residues. V lost 6 bases to trimming and J lost 0 bases, with 5 bases between them. CDR1 and CDR2 (germline): DFQATT, SNEGSKA (reference sequence).